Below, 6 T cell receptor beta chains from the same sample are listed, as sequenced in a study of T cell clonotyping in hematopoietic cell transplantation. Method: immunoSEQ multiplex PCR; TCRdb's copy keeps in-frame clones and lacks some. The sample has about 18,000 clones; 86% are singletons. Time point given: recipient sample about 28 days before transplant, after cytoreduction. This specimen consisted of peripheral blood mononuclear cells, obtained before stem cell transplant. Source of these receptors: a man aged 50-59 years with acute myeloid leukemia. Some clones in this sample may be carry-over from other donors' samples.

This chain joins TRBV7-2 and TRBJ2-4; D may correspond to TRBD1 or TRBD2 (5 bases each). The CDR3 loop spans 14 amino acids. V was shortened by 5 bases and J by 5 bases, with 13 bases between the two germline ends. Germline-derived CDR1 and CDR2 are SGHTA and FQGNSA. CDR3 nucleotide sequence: TGTGCCAGCAGCCGCCCCGGGACCGAAAACATTCAGTACTTC. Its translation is CASSRPGTENIQYF.

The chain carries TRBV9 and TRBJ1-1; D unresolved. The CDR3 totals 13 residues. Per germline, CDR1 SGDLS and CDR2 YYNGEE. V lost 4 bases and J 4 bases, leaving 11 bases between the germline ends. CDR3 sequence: CASSHGEITEAFF. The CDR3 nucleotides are TGTGCCAGCAGCCATGGCGAAATCACTGAAGCTTTCTTT.

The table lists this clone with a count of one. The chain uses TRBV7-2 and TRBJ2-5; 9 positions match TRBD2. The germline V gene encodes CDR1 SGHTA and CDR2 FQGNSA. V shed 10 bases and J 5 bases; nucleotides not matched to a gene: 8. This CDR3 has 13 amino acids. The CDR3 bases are TGTGCCATAAGAGCGGGGGGCGGGGAGACCCAGTACTTC. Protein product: CAIRAGGGETQYF.

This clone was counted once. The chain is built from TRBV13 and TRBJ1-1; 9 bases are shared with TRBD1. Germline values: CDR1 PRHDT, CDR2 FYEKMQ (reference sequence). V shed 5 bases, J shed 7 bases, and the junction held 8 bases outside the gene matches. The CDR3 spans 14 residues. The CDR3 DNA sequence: TGTGCCAGCAGCATCTTCACAGGGGGCAGTGAAGCTTTCTTT. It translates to CASSIFTGGSEAFF. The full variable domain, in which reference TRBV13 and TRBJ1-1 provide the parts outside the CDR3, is AAGVIQSPRHLIKEKRETATLKCYPIPRHDTVYWYQQGPGQDPQFLISFYEKMQSDKGSIPDRFSAQQFSDYHSELNMSSLELGDSALYFCASSIFTGGSEAFFGQGTRLTVV.

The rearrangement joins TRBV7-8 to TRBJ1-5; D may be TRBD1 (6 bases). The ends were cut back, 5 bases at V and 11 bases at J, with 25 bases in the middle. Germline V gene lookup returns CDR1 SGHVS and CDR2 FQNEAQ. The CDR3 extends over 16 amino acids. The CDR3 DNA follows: TGTGCCAGCAGCGAAGGGACAATTTCTCAATCAGGGACCCAGCATTTT. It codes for CASSEGTISQSGTQHF.

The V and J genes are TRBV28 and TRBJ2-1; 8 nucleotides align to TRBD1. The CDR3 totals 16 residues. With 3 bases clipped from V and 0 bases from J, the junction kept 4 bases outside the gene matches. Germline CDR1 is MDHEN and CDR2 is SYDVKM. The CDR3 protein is CASSFRQGSSYNEQFF. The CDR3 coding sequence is TGTGCCAGCAGTTTCAGACAGGGGAGCTCCTACAATGAGCAGTTCTTC.